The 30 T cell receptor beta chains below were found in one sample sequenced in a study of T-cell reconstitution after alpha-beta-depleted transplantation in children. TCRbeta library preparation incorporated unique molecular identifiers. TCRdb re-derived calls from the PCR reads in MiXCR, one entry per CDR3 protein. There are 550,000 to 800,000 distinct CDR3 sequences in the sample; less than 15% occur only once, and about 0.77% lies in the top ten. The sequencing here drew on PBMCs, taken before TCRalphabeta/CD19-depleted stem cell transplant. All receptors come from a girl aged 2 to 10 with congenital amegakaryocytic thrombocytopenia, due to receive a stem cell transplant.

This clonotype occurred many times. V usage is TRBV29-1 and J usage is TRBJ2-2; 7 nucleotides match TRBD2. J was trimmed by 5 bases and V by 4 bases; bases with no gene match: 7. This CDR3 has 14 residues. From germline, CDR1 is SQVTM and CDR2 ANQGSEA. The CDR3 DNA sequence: TGCAGCGTTGTAGTTGGCGGGAGTACCGGGGAGCTGTTTTTT. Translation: CSVVVGGSTGELFF.

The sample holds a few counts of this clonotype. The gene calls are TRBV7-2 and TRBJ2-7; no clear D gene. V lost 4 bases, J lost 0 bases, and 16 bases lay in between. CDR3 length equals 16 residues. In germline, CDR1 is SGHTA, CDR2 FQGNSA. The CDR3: CASSSPWTYFSYEQYF. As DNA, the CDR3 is TGTGCCAGCAGCTCTCCTTGGACGTACTTCTCCTACGAGCAGTACTTC. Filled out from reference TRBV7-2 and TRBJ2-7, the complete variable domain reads GAGVSQSPSNKVTEKGKDVELRCDPISGHTALYWYRQSLGQGLEFLIYFQGNSAPDKSGLPSDRFSAERTGGSVSTLTIQRTQQEDSAVYLCASSSPWTYFSYEQYFGPGTRLTVT.

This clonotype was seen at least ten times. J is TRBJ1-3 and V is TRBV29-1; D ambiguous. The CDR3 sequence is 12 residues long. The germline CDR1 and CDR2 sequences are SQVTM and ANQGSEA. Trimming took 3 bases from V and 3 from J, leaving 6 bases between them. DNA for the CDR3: TGCAGCGTTGAGAGTCTTGGAAACACCATATATTTT. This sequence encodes CSVESLGNTIYF.

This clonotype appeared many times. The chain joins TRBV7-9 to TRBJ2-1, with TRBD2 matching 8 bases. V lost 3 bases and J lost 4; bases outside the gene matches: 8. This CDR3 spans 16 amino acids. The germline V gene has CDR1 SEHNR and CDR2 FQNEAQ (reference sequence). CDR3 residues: CASSFGWREEYNEQFF. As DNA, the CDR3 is TGTGCCAGCAGCTTTGGTTGGCGGGAGGAATACAATGAGCAGTTCTTC. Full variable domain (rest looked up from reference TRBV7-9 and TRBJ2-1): DTGVSQNPRHKITKRGQNVTFRCDPISEHNRLYWYRQTLGQGPEFLTYFQNEAQLEKSRLLSDRFSAERPKGSFSTLEIQRTEQGDSAMYLCASSFGWREEYNEQFFGPGTRLTVL.

CDR3 loop: CASMGTSGRITDTQYF. Written as DNA, the CDR3 is TGTGCCAGTATGGGGACTAGCGGGAGGATCACAGATACGCAGTATTTT. V gene TRBV19 combines with J gene TRBJ2-3, with TRBD2 matching over 15 bases. The V gene end was trimmed by 7 bases and the J gene end by 2 bases; junction bases not matched to a gene: 4. This CDR3 has 16 amino acids. Per germline, CDR1 LNHDA and CDR2 SQIVND (reference sequence).

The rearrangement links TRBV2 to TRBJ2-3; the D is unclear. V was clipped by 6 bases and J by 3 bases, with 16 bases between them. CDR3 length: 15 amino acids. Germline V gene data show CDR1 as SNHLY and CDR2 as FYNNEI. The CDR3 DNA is TGTGCCAGCAGCTCAGACATGGGGTCTACAGATACGCAGTATTTT. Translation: CASSSDMGSTDTQYF.

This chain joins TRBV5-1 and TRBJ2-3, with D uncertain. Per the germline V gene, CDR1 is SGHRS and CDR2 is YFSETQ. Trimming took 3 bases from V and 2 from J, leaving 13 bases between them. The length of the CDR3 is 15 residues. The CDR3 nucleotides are TGCGCCAGCAGCTACGCACTAACCTCCACAGATACGCAGTATTTT. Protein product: CASSYALTSTDTQYF.

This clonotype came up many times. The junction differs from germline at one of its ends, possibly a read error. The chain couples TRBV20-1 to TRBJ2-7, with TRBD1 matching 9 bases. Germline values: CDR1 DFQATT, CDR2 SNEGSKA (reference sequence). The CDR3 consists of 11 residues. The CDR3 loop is CSASPGTGLLF. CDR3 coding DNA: TGCAGTGCTAGTCCCGGGACAGGGCTTTTATTC.

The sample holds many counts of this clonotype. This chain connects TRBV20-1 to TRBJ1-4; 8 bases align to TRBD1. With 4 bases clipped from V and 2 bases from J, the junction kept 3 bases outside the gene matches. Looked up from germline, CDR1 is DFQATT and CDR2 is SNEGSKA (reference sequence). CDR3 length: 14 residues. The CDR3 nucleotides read TGCAGTGCTACCAGGGGGCGTACTAATGAAAAACTGTTTTTT. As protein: CSATRGRTNEKLFF.

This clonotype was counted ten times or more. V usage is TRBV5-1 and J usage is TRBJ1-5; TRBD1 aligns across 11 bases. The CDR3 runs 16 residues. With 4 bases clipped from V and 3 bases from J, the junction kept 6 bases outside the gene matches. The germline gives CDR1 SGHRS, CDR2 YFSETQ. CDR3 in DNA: TGCGCCAGCAGCCCAGGACAGGGGGCAGACAATCAGCCCCAGCATTTT. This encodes CASSPGQGADNQPQHF.

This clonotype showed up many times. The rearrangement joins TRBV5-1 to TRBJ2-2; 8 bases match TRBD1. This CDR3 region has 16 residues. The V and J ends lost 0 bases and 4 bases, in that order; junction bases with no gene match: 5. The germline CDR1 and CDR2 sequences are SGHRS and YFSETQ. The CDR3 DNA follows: TGCGCCAGCAGCTTGGCTGGACAGGGAGGCACCGGGGAGCTGTTTTTT. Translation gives CASSLAGQGGTGELFF. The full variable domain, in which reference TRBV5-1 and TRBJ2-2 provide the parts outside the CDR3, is KAGVTQTPRYLIKTRGQQVTLSCSPISGHRSVSWYQQTPGQGLQFLFEYFSETQRNKGNFPGRFSGRQFSNSRSEMNVSTLELGDSALYLCASSLAGQGGTGELFFGEGSRLTVL.

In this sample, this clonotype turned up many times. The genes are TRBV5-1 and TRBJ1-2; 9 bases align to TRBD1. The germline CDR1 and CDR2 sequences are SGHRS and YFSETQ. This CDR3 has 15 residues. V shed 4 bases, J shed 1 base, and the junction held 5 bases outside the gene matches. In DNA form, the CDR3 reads TGCGCCAGCAGCCAAAGGACAGGGGATAACTATGGCTACACCTTC. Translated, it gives CASSQRTGDNYGYTF.

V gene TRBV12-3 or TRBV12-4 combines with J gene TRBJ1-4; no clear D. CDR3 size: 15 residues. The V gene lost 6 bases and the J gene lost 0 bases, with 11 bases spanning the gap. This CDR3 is CASSPDPATNEKLFF. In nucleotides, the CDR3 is TGTGCCAGCAGCCCTGACCCTGCAACTAATGAAAAACTGTTTTTT.

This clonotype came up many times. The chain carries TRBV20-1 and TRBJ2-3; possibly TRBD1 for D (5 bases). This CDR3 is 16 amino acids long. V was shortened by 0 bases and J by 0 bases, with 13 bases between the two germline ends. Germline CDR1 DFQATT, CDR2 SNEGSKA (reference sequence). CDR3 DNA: TGCAGTGCTAGAGACCGACAGCTAACTAGCACAGATACGCAGTATTTT. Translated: CSARDRQLTSTDTQYF.

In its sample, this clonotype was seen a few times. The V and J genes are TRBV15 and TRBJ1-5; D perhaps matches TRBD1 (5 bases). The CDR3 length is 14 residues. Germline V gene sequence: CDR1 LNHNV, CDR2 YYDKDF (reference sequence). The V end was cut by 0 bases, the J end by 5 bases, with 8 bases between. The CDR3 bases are TGTGCCACCAGCAGAGATCAGACAGATCAGCCCCAGCATTTT. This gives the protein CATSRDQTDQPQHF.

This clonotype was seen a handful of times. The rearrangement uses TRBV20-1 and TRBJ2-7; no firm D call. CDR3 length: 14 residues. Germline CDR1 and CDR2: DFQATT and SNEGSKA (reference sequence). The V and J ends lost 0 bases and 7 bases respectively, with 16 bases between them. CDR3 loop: CSARDLRQLPEQYF. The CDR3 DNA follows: TGCAGTGCTAGAGATCTGCGGCAGCTCCCGGAGCAGTACTTC.

The CDR3 spells CASSQVLAGGPQETQYF. The CDR3 DNA reads as TGTGCCAGCAGCCAAGTACTAGCGGGAGGGCCTCAAGAGACCCAGTACTTC. The chain couples TRBV3-1 to TRBJ2-5, with 13 bases lining up with TRBD2. The CDR3 has 17 amino acids. In germline, CDR1 is LGHDT, CDR2 YNNKEL (reference sequence). J lost 2 bases, V lost 1 base, and 4 bases had no gene match.

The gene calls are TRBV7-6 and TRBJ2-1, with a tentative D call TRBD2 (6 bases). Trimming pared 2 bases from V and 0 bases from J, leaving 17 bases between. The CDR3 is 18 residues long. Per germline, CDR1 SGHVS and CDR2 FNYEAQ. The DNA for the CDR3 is TGTGCCAGCAGCTTATTGGCTAGGGAGGTGAGCTCCTACAATGAGCAGTTCTTC. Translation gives CASSLLAREVSSYNEQFF.

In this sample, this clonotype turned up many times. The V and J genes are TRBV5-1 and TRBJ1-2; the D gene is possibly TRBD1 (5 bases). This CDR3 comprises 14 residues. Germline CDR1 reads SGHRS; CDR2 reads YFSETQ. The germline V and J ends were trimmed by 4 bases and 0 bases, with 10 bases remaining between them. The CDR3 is CASSRGAPNYGYTF. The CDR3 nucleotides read TGCGCCAGCAGCCGAGGGGCGCCTAACTATGGCTACACCTTC.

This chain's CDR3 is CASSFRLTGGSGNTIYF. The DNA for the CDR3 is TGTGCCAGCAGCTTCCGGCTAACAGGGGGCTCTGGAAACACCATATATTTT. This chain joins TRBV7-9 and TRBJ1-3; 8 positions match TRBD1. The CDR3 has 17 residues. V lost 3 bases and J lost 0; bases outside the gene matches: 7. CDR1 and CDR2 (germline): SEHNR, FQNEAQ (reference sequence).

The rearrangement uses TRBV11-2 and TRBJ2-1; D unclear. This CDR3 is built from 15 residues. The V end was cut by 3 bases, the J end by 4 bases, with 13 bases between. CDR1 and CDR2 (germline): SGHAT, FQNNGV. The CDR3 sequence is CASSFRPPKYNEQFF. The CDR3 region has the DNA TGTGCCAGCAGCTTCCGCCCCCCCAAGTACAATGAGCAGTTCTTC.

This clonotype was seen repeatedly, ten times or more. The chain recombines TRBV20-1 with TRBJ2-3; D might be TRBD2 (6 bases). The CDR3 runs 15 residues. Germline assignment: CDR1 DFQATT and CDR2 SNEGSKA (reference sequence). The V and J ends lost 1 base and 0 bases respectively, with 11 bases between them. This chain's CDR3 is CSARGAGRSTDTQYF. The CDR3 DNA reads TGCAGTGCTAGAGGGGCGGGAAGGAGCACAGATACGCAGTATTTT.

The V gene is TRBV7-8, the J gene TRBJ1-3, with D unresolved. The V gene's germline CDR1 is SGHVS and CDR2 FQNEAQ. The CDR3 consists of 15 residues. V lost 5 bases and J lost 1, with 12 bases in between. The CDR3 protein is CASSPPVPSGNTIYF. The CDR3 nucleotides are TGTGCCAGCAGCCCCCCGGTCCCTTCTGGAAACACCATATATTTT.

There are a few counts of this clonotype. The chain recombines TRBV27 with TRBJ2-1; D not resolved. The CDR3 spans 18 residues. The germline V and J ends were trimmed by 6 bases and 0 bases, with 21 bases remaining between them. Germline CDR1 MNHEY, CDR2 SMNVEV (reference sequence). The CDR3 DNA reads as TGTGCCAGCAGCCGAGGTAGGGCAGGACGATACTCCTACAATGAGCAGTTCTTC. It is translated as CASSRGRAGRYSYNEQFF.

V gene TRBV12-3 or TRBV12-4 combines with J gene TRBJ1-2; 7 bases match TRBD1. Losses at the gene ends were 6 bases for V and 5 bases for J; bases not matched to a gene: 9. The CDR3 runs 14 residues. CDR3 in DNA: TGTGCCAGCAGGGACCCAGGGGGTTCTTATGGCTACACCTTC. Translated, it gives CASRDPGGSYGYTF.

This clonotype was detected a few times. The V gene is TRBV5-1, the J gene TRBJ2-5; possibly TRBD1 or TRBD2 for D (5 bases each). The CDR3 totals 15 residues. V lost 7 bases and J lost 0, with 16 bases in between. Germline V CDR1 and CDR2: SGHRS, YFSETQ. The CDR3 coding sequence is TGCGCCAGCTCCACCGGGACCCAGTACCAAGAGACCCAGTACTTC. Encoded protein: CASSTGTQYQETQYF. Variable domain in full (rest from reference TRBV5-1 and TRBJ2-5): KAGVTQTPRYLIKTRGQQVTLSCSPISGHRSVSWYQQTPGQGLQFLFEYFSETQRNKGNFPGRFSGRQFSNSRSEMNVSTLELGDSALYLCASSTGTQYQETQYFGPGTRLLVL.

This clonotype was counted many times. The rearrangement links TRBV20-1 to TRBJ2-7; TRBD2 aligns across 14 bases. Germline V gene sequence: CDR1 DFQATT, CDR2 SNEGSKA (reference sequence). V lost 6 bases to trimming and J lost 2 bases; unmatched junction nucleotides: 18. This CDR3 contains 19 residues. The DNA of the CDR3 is TGCAGTGCCAGAATCCCGGGACTAGCGGGAGTAACGGCTGCCTACGAGCAGTACTTC. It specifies CSARIPGLAGVTAAYEQYF.

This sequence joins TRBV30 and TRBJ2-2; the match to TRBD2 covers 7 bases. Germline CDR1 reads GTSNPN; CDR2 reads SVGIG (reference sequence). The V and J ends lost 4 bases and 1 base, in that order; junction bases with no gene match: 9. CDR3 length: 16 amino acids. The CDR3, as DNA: TGTGCCTGGAAGGGGAGGGCCACCCGGAACACCGGGGAGCTGTTTTTT. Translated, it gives CAWKGRATRNTGELFF.

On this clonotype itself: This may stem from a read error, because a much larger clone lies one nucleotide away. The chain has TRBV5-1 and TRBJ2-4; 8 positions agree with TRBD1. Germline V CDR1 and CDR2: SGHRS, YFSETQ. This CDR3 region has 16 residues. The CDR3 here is CASSLDGTGAKNIQSF. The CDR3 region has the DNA TGCGCCAGCAGCTTGGATGGGACAGGAGCCAAAAACATTCAGTCCTTC.

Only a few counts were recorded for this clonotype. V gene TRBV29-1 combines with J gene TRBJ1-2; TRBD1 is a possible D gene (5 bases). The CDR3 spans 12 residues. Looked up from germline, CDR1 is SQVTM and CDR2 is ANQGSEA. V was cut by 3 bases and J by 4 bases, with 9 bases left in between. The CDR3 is CSVDRQTYGYTF. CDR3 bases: TGCAGCGTTGATCGACAGACCTATGGCTACACCTTC.